This T cell receptor beta chain was obtained from a study of blood T cell repertoires in COVID-19. The wider study: Donors in the United States, Italy and Spain gave samples during acute or convalescent COVID-19.

Only in-frame clones appear in the TCRdb table, and some are missing; sequencing was by immunoSEQ multiplex PCR. The sample yields approximately 45,000 clones, roughly 90% seen once. CDR1 and CDR2 (germline): MNHEY, SVGAGI. The CDR3 spans 15 residues. Losses at the gene ends were 0 bases for V and 2 bases for J; bases not matched to a gene: 4. Sequencing was performed on peripheral blood. The clonotype comes from a human donor in a cohort sampled during active COVID-19. The chain couples TRBV6-5 to TRBJ2-7; 7 nucleotides line up with TRBD1. CDR3 DNA: TGTGCCAGCAGTTACTCGATGACAGGGCCCTACGAGCAGTACTTC. It specifies CASSYSMTGPYEQYF.